Listed here are 27 T cell receptor beta chains from one sample, sequenced in a study of blood T cell repertoires in COVID-19. Assay used: immunoSEQ multiplex PCR; TCRdb lists only in-frame clones, some missing. The sample includes over 100,000 clones, 86% of them seen just once. Sequences were obtained from peripheral blood. The receptors originated from a man aged 35 to 55 with acute or convalescent COVID-19.

V is TRBV5-1 and J is TRBJ1-1; TRBD1 might be the D (6 bases). CDR3 size: 13 residues. V shed 2 bases and J shed 6 bases, with 11 bases lying between them. Germline CDR1 is SGHRS and CDR2 is YFSETQ. The DNA for the CDR3 is TGCGCCAGCAGCTTCGGGGACAACTCTGAAGCTTTCTTT. Residues: CASSFGDNSEAFF. The complete variable domain, with remaining parts taken from reference TRBV5-1 and TRBJ1-1, reads KAGVTQTPRYLIKTRGQQVTLSCSPISGHRSVSWYQQTPGQGLQFLFEYFSETQRNKGNFPGRFSGRQFSNSRSEMNVSTLELGDSALYLCASSFGDNSEAFFGQGTRLTVV.

V is TRBV2 and J is TRBJ2-3; a weak D match, TRBD2 (6 bases). This CDR3 is built from 13 residues. The ends were cut back, 6 bases at V and 3 bases at J, with 10 bases in the middle. Germline-derived CDR1 and CDR2 are SNHLY and FYNNEI. CDR3 region: CASSRDLTDTQYF. In nucleotides, the CDR3 is TGTGCCAGCAGCCGGGACTTAACAGATACGCAGTATTTT.

This sequence joins TRBV5-1 and TRBJ2-1, with 7 bases lining up with TRBD1. The CDR3 sequence is 15 residues long. V gave up 4 bases and J gave up 2 bases; unmatched junction bases: 6. Germline CDR1 SGHRS, CDR2 YFSETQ. The CDR3 sequence is CASSEQGTPYNEQFF. In DNA, the CDR3 is TGCGCCAGCAGCGAACAGGGGACCCCCTACAATGAGCAGTTCTTC.

For the CDR3, the DNA is TGTGCCAGCAGTTCCTACCCCAGGGGGCTGAACACTGAAGCTTTCTTT. Its protein product is CASSSYPRGLNTEAFF. J is TRBJ1-1 and V is TRBV6-5; 8 bases are a match to TRBD1. The V gene's germline CDR1 is MNHEY and CDR2 SVGAGI. Trimming at V came to 4 bases and at J to 0 bases, leaving 7 bases not matched to a gene. This CDR3 spans 16 amino acids.

The chain is built from TRBV20-1 and TRBJ2-5; no reliable D call. The CDR3 consists of 14 residues. Looked up from germline, CDR1 is DFQATT and CDR2 is SNEGSKA (reference sequence). Trimming stripped 3 bases from V and 1 base from J, with 12 bases between. Here the CDR3 DNA reads TGCAGTGCTAGTGACTTCCCGGGCCAAGAGACCCAGTACTTC. It yields the protein CSASDFPGQETQYF.

The rearrangement links TRBV11-3 to TRBJ1-1; D gene unclear. The CDR3 runs 13 residues. V lost 4 bases, J lost 3 bases, and 9 bases lay in between. The germline V gene encodes CDR1 SGHNT and CDR2 YENEEA. The CDR3 here is CASSSNRDTEAFF. Here the CDR3 DNA reads TGTGCCAGCAGCTCAAACCGGGACACTGAAGCTTTCTTT.

J is TRBJ2-3 and V is TRBV5-6, with TRBD2 matching 9 bases. Unmatched junction bases numbered 11, after V lost 4 bases and J lost 5 bases. CDR1 is SGHDT, CDR2 YYEEEE, per germline. The CDR3 totals 16 residues. As DNA, the CDR3 is TGTGCCAGCAGCCCCACGCGGGGGGGCCTTGGAGATACGCAGTATTTT. Translation gives CASSPTRGGLGDTQYF.

This chain joins TRBV9 and TRBJ2-2, with D possibly matching TRBD1 (6 bases). The V and J ends lost 4 bases and 5 bases respectively, with 9 bases between them. The CDR3 consists of 13 residues. The germline V gene encodes CDR1 SGDLS and CDR2 YYNGEE. CDR3 nucleotide sequence: TGTGCCAGCAGCTTACAGGGAACCGGGGAGCTGTTTTTT. Its translation is CASSLQGTGELFF.

This chain uses TRBV18 with TRBJ2-2; D perhaps matches TRBD1 (5 bases). Germline V gives CDR1 KGHSH, CDR2 LQKENI. Trimming cost V 5 bases and J 1 base, with 8 bases left between them. This CDR3 region has 14 residues. CDR3 nucleotides: TGTGCCAGCTCAGTCGACAGGAACACCGGGGAGCTGTTTTTT. This encodes CASSVDRNTGELFF.

V is TRBV5-1 and J is TRBJ1-5, with a possible D match to TRBD1 (5 bases). There are 14 residues in the CDR3. CDR1 is SGHRS and CDR2 is YFSETQ in the germline V gene. Deletions cut 2 bases from V and 1 base from J, with 7 bases between. CDR3 coding DNA: TGCGCCAGCAGCTTTGGGGGGAGCAATCAGCCCCAGCATTTT. Its protein is CASSFGGSNQPQHF.

V is TRBV6-6 and J is TRBJ2-5, with TRBD2 matching 9 bases. The CDR3 has 15 amino acids. Trimming took 8 bases from V and 5 from J; bases not matched to a gene: 12. Germline V CDR1 and CDR2: MNHNY, SVGAGI (reference sequence). This CDR3 reads CASGPEGTSIETQYF. CDR3 DNA sequence: TGTGCCAGCGGCCCGGAAGGGACTAGCATTGAGACCCAGTACTTC.

The chain couples TRBV10-1 to TRBJ2-2; TRBD2 matches at 7 bases. J gave up 7 bases and V 6 bases, and 5 bases lay outside the gene matches. Germline CDR1 WNHNN, CDR2 SYGVQD (reference sequence). The CDR3 runs to 13 residues. This CDR3 reads CASRAGLSGELFF. In DNA, the CDR3 is TGCGCCAGCAGAGCGGGACTTAGCGGGGAGCTGTTTTTT.

This rearrangement joins TRBV7-9 to TRBJ2-2; possibly TRBD2 for D (7 bases). In germline, CDR1 is SEHNR, CDR2 FQNEAQ (reference sequence). CDR3 length: 15 amino acids. With 4 bases removed from V and 0 bases from J, the gap between germline ends came to 9 bases. DNA for the CDR3: TGTGCCAGCAGCTCGCGGGGGCCGAACACCGGGGAGCTGTTTTTT. Translated, it gives CASSSRGPNTGELFF.

The rearrangement links TRBV7-2 to TRBJ1-5, with unresolved D. Between the trimmed V and J ends, which lost 1 base and 15 bases, there was a span of 16 bases. CDR1 is SGHTA, CDR2 FQGNSA, per germline. The CDR3 covers 13 residues. CDR3 protein: CASSLDYRGSTHF. In DNA, the CDR3 is TGTGCCAGCAGCTTAGATTATCGGGGATCTACGCATTTT.

V gene TRBV18 combines with J gene TRBJ1-1; no clear D. The CDR3 covers 15 residues. Germline CDR1 KGHSH, CDR2 LQKENI. V gave up 3 bases and J gave up 0 bases, with 11 bases separating them. Here the CDR3 reads CASSPSFGVNTEAFF. The CDR3 nucleotides are TGTGCCAGCTCACCGTCGTTCGGAGTGAACACTGAAGCTTTCTTT.

This clone showed up just once. The CDR3 DNA sequence: TGCAGCGTTGGGCAGAACACCGGGGAGCTGTTTTTT. Translation gives CSVGQNTGELFF. The chain is built from TRBV29-1 and TRBJ2-2; D remains ambiguous. CDR1 is SQVTM and CDR2 is ANQGSEA in the germline V gene. Trimming removed 4 bases at V and 1 base at J, with 4 bases between. This CDR3 is 12 amino acids long.

V usage is TRBV6-2 or TRBV6-3 and J usage is TRBJ2-1; possible D gene TRBD1, 5 bases. This CDR3 has 11 residues. Trimming cost V 5 bases and J 8 bases, with 7 bases left between them. Germline lookup yields CDR1 MNHEY and CDR2 SVGEGT. CDR3 region: CASSRGYEQFF. CDR3 coding DNA: TGTGCCAGCAGTAGGGGATATGAGCAGTTCTTC.

In DNA, the CDR3 is TGTGCCAGCAGCTTCTCTGGGGCGTCGGTGGGCGAGCAGTACTTC. As protein: CASSFSGASVGEQYF. J is TRBJ2-7 and V is TRBV9; possible D gene TRBD1, 5 bases. The CDR3 loop spans 15 amino acids. Trimming cost V 4 bases and J 6 bases, with 20 bases left between them. CDR1 and CDR2 (germline): SGDLS, YYNGEE.

The chain employs TRBV10-3 and TRBJ1-2; the match to TRBD1 covers 8 bases. Germline loops: CDR1 ENHRY, CDR2 SYGVKD. The CDR3 is 13 residues long. V gave up 10 bases and J gave up 2 bases; unmatched junction bases: 6. Here the CDR3 reads CATFDRGNYGYTF. The DNA for the CDR3 is TGTGCCACCTTTGACAGGGGAAACTATGGCTACACCTTC.

This sequence joins TRBV5-4 and TRBJ2-1; D is unclear. This CDR3 has 11 amino acids. With 5 bases removed from V and 9 bases from J, the gap between germline ends came to 9 bases. CDR1 is SGHNT and CDR2 is YYREEE in the germline V gene (reference sequence). CDR3 nucleotide sequence: TGTGCCAGCAGATACCAACTTGAGCAGTTCTTC. Its translation: CASRYQLEQFF.

The chain couples TRBV11-2 to TRBJ2-7, with TRBD2 identical over 10 bases. The germline V gene has CDR1 SGHAT and CDR2 FQNNGV. The CDR3 is made up of 14 amino acids. Unmatched junction bases numbered 5, after V lost 1 base and J lost 8 bases. CDR3 nucleotide sequence: TGTGCCAGCAGCTTAGCGCTAGCGGGGGAACAGCAGTACTTC. Translating gives CASSLALAGEQQYF.

This rearrangement joins TRBV7-2 to TRBJ1-5; 8 nucleotides align to TRBD1. The CDR3 totals 15 residues. The V and J ends lost 4 bases and 6 bases, in that order; junction bases with no gene match: 8. From germline, CDR1 is SGHTA and CDR2 FQGNSA. The chain's CDR3 is CASSSRQGSVQPQHF. CDR3 nucleotide sequence: TGTGCCAGCAGCTCACGACAGGGGTCGGTTCAGCCCCAGCATTTT.

The J gene is TRBJ2-6, the V gene TRBV5-6, with TRBD1 matching 8 bases. The CDR3 loop spans 17 amino acids. Germline V lookup: CDR1 SGHDT, CDR2 YYEEEE. With V trimmed by 1 base and J by 4 bases, 7 bases remained unmatched. CDR3 in amino acids: CASSLRQGAHGANVLTF. The CDR3, as DNA: TGTGCCAGCAGCTTGCGGCAGGGGGCGCACGGGGCCAACGTCCTGACTTTC. The full variable domain, rest sourced from reference TRBV5-6 and TRBJ2-6, is DAGVTQSPTHLIKTRGQQVTLRCSPKSGHDTVSWYQQALGQGPQFIFQYYEEEERQRGNFPDRFSGHQFPNYSSELNVNALLLGDSALYLCASSLRQGAHGANVLTFGAGSRLTVL.

The chain couples TRBV12-3 or TRBV12-4 to TRBJ2-1, with TRBD1 as a possible D gene (5 bases). The CDR3 covers 13 residues. V was clipped by 2 bases and J by 5 bases, with 7 bases between them. The CDR3 region is CASSLPGNNEQFF. The CDR3 nucleotides read TGTGCCAGCAGTTTACCAGGGAACAATGAGCAGTTCTTC.

By share, this clone ranks as medium-sized (0.01 to 0.1%). The CDR3 spells CASSPDRLLGYGYTF. CDR3 nucleotides: TGTGCCAGCAGTCCCGACAGGCTTCTGGGGTATGGCTACACCTTC. The V call is TRBV27, the J call TRBJ1-2, with TRBD1 as a possible D gene (6 bases). The CDR3 is made up of 15 amino acids. Germline CDR1 is MNHEY and CDR2 is SMNVEV (reference sequence). The V end was cut by 5 bases, the J end by 5 bases, with 18 bases between.

V and J are TRBV12-3 or TRBV12-4 and TRBJ1-1; perhaps TRBD1 as D (6 bases). This CDR3 has 12 residues. Trimming pared 10 bases from V and 8 bases from J, leaving 17 bases between. The CDR3 nucleotides are TGTGCCATCCTAAAGGTTGACAGGGAAGCTTTCTTT. This translates into CAILKVDREAFF.

This chain links TRBV4-1 with TRBJ1-3, with 7 bases identical to TRBD1. The CDR3 spans 17 residues. J was trimmed by 0 bases and V by 0 bases; bases with no gene match: 5. Germline V lookup: CDR1 MGHRA, CDR2 YSYEKL. The CDR3 loop reads CASSQEGTATSGNTIYF. The DNA for the CDR3 is TGCGCCAGCAGCCAAGAAGGGACAGCGACCTCTGGAAACACCATATATTTT.